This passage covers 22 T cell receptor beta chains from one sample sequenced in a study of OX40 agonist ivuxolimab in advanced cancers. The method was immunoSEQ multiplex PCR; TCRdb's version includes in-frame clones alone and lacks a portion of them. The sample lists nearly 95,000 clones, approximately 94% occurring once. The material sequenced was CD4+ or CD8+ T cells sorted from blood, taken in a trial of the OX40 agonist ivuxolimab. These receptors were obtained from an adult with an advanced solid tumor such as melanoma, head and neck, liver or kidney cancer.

CDR3 nucleotide sequence: TGTGCCAGCAGTGGGGGGGACGACTCCTACAATGAGCAGTTCTTC. It translates to CASSGGDDSYNEQFF. The V call is TRBV6-5, the J call TRBJ2-1, with 7 nucleotides matching TRBD2. Losses at the gene ends were 5 bases for V and 0 bases for J; bases not matched to a gene: 4. The CDR3 is 15 amino acids. Germline lookup yields CDR1 MNHEY and CDR2 SVGAGI.

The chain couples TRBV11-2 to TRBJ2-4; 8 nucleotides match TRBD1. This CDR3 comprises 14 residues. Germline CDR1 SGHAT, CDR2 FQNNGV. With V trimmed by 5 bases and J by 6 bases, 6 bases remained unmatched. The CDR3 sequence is CASSPRQGRNIQYF. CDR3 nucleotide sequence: TGTGCCAGCAGCCCCCGACAGGGGAGAAACATTCAGTACTTC.

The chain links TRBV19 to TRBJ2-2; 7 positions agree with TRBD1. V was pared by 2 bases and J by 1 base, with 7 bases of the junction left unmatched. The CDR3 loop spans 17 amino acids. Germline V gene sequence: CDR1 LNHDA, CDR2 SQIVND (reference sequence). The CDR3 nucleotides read TGTGCCAGTAGTATACGGTTGGACAGGCAGAACACCGGGGAGCTGTTTTTT. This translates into CASSIRLDRQNTGELFF.

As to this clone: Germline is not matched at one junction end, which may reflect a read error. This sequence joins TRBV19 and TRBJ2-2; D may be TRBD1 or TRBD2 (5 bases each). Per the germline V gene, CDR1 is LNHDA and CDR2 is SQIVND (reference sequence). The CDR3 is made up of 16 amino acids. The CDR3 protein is CASTPKWGSNSGELFF. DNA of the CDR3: TGTGCCAGTACCCCAAAGTGGGGGTCGAACTCCGGGGAGCTGTTTTTT.

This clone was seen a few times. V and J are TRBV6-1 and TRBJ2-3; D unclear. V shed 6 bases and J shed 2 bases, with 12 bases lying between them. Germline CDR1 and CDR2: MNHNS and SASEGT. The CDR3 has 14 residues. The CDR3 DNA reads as TGTGCCAGCAGCCTCGGCCTTACCACAGATACGCAGTATTTT. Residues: CASSLGLTTDTQYF.

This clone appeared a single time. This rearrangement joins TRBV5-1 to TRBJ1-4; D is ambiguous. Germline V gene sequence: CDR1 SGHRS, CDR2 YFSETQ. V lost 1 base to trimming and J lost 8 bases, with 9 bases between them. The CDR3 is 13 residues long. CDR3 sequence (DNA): TGCGCCAGCAGCTTGAGGGCAGAGGAAAAACTGTTTTTT. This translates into CASSLRAEEKLFF.

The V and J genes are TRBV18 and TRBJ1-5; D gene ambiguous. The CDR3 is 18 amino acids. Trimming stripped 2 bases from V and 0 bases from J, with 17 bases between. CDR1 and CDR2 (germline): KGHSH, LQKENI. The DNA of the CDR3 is TGTGCCAGCTCACCAGAACCGCCAGGACCTCCTAGCAATCAGCCCCAGCATTTT. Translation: CASSPEPPGPPSNQPQHF.

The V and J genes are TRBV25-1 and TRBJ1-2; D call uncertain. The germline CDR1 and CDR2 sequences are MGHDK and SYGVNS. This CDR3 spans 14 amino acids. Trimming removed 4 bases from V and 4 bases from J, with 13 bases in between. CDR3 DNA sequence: TGTGCCAGCAGTGCAAACCGACGGCCCTATGGCTACACCTTC. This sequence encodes CASSANRRPYGYTF.

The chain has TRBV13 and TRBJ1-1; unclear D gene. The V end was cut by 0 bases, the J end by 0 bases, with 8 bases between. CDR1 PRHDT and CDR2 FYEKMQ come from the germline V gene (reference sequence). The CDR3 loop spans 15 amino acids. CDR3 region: CASSLGAGVNTEAFF. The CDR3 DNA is TGTGCCAGCAGCTTAGGGGCAGGAGTGAACACTGAAGCTTTCTTT.

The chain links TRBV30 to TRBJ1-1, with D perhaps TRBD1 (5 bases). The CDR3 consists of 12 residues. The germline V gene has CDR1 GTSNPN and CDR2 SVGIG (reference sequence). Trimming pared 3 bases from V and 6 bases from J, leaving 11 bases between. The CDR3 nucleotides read TGTGCCTGGAGGGGGCCGCCCGCTGAAGCTTTCTTT. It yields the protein CAWRGPPAEAFF.

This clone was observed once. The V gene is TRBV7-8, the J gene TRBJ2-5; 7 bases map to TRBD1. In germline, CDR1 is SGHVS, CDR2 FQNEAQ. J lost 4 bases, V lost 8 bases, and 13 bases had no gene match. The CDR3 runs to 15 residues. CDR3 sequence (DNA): TGTGCCAGCCGACAGGGTGGGGGCCTATCAGAGACCCAGTACTTC. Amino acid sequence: CASRQGGGLSETQYF.

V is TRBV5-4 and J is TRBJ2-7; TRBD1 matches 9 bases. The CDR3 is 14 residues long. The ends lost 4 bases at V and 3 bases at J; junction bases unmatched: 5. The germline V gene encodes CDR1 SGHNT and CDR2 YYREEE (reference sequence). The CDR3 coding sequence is TGTGCCAGCAGCCCGGGACAGGGAATCTACGAGCAGTACTTC. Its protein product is CASSPGQGIYEQYF.

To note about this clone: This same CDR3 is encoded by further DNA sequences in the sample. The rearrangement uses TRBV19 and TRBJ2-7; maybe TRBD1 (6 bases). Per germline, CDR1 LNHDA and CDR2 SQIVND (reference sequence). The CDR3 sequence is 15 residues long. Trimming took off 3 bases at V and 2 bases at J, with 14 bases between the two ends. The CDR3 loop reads CASSIGAGTPYEQYF. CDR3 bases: TGTGCCAGTAGTATCGGGGCAGGGACACCCTACGAGCAGTACTTC.

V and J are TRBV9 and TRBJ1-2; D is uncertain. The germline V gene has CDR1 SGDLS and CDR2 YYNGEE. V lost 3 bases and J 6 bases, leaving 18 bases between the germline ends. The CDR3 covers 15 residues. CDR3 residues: CASSAPPESRHGYTF. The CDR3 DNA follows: TGTGCCAGCAGCGCGCCCCCCGAATCCAGGCATGGCTACACCTTC.

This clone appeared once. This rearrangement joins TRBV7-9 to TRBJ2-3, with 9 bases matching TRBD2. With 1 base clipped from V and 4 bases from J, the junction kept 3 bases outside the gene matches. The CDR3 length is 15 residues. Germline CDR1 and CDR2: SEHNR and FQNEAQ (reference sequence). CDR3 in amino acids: CASSLVLAGADTQYF. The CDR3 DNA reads TGTGCCAGCAGCTTAGTCTTAGCGGGAGCAGATACGCAGTATTTT.

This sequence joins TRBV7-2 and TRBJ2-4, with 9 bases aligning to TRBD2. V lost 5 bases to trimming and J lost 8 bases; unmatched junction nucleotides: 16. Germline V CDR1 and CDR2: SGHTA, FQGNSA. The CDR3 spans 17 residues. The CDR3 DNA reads TGTGCCAGCAGCGGCTCCGGATATCGCGGGGGGGCATACATTCAGTACTTC. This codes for CASSGSGYRGGAYIQYF. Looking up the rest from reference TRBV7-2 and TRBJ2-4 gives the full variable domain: GAGVSQSPSNKVTEKGKDVELRCDPISGHTALYWYRQSLGQGLEFLIYFQGNSAPDKSGLPSDRFSAERTGGSVSTLTIQRTQQEDSAVYLCASSGSGYRGGAYIQYFGAGTRLSVL.

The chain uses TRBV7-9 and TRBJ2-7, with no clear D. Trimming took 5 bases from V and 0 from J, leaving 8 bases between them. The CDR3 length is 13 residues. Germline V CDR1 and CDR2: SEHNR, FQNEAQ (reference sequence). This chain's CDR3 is CASSPMNSYEQYF. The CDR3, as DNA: TGTGCCAGCAGCCCGATGAACTCCTACGAGCAGTACTTC.

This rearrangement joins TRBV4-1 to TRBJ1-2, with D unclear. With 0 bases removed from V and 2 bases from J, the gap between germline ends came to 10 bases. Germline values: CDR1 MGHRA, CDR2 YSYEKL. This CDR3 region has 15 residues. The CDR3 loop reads CASSQDSRGNYGYTF. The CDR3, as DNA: TGCGCCAGCAGCCAAGATAGTCGAGGAAACTATGGCTACACCTTC.

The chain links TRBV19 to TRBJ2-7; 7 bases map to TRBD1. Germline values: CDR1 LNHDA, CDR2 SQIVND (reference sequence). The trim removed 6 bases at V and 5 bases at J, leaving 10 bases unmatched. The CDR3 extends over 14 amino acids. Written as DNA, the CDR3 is TGTGCCAGTAGCTTTACAGGGGTTGTTGACGAGCAGTACTTC. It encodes CASSFTGVVDEQYF.

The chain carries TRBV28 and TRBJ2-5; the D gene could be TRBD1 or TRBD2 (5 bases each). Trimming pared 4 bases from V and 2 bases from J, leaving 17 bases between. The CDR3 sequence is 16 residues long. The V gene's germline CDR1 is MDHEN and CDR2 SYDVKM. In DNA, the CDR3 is TGTGCCAGCAGTTCACAAGTGGGGACGGAACAAGAGACCCAGTACTTC. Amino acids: CASSSQVGTEQETQYF.

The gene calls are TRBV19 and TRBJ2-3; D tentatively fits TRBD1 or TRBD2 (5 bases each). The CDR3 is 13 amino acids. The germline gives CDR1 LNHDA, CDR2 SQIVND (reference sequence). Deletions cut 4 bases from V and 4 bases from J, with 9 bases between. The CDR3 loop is CASSSRDADTQYF. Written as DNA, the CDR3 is TGTGCCAGTAGTAGCAGGGACGCAGATACGCAGTATTTT.

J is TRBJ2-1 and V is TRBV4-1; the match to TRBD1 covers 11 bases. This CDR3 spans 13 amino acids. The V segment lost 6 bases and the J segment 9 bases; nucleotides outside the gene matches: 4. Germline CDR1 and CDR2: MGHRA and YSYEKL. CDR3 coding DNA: TGCGCCAGCAGGGGGACAGGGGGAGCTGAGCAGTTCTTC. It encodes CASRGTGGAEQFF.